The rows below give T cell receptor beta chains drawn from one sample of a study of OX40 agonist ivuxolimab in advanced cancers. The data were produced by immunoSEQ multiplex PCR, yet TCRdb's version contains in-frame clones alone and is incomplete. Counted here are fewer than 100,000 clones, around 86% occurring once; the ten biggest clones make up about 5.9%. The source was CD4+ or CD8+ T cells sorted from blood, collected in a trial of the OX40 agonist ivuxolimab. These receptors came from an adult with an advanced solid tumor such as melanoma, head and neck, liver or kidney cancer. Each CDR3 is given with its conserved first and last residue. D genes are given only for firm matches. Not all rows give a size; the values are once, few, many and, for expanded clones, a class.

size	D	V	J	DNA	CDR3
NA	TRBD2	TRBV6-5	TRBJ2-3	TGTGCCAGCAGCCTGGGACTAGCGGGGAAAGATACGCAGTATTTT	CASSLGLAGKDTQYF
NA	NA	TRBV28	TRBJ2-5	TGTGCCAGCAGTTTCGGGGCAGAGACCCAGTACTTC	CASSFGAETQYF
NA	TRBD1	TRBV27	TRBJ1-2	TGTGCCAGCAGCCTGGACAGGGGGCCTCTCTATGGCTACACCTTC	CASSLDRGPLYGYTF
NA	TRBD2	TRBV19	TRBJ2-3	TGTGCCAGTAGTTCTAGCGGGTCCAGCACAGATACGCAGTATTTT	CASSSSGSSTDTQYF
NA	TRBD2	TRBV2	TRBJ2-5	TGTGCCAGCAGTCACAGGGGGCCGTGGGGCGGGACTAGCGGGGGGCGAGAGACCCAGTACTTC	CASSHRGPWGGTSGGRETQYF
few	NA	TRBV19	TRBJ1-3	TGTGCCAGTAGTATACCGCAGGGTACTGGAAACACCATATATTTT	CASSIPQGTGNTIYF
NA	NA	TRBV11-2	TRBJ2-7	TGTGCCAGCAGCTTAGGACCGGCTAACTACGAGCAGTACTTC	CASSLGPANYEQYF
NA	NA	TRBV30	TRBJ2-3	TGTGCCTGGAGTGATACAGGAGATACGCAGTATTTT	CAWSDTGDTQYF
NA	TRBD1	TRBV7-9	TRBJ1-2	TGTGCCAGCAGCTTAGAGACAGGGGCTGGCTACACCTTC	CASSLETGAGYTF
NA	NA	TRBV7-3	TRBJ1-1	TGTGCCAGCGCCGAAGCGCGGGACACTGAAGCTTTCTTT	CASAEARDTEAFF
NA	TRBD2	TRBV7-3	TRBJ2-7	TGTGCCAGCAGCTTGGTAGCGGGAGGTACCGAGCAGTACTTC	CASSLVAGGTEQYF
once	NA	TRBV7-2	TRBJ1-4	TGTGCCAGCAGCTTAGTAAACAGGTGGAATGAAAAACTGTTTTTT	CASSLVNRWNEKLFF
NA	TRBD2	TRBV2	TRBJ2-7	TGTGCCAGCAGTTGGCGGGAGAGCTCCTACGAGCAGTACTTC	CASSWRESSYEQYF
NA	NA	TRBV7-2	TRBJ2-2	TGTGCCAGCAGCTTCCCCGGGGAGCTGTTTTTT	CASSFPGELFF
NA	TRBD2	TRBV14	TRBJ2-3	TGTGCCAGCAGCCACCGGACTAGCGGGGTGAGGGATACGCAGTATTTT	CASSHRTSGVRDTQYF
NA	TRBD2	TRBV19	TRBJ2-1	TGTGCCAGTAGCCTTAATCGGGGGGATGGGTACAATGAGCAGTTCTTC	CASSLNRGDGYNEQFF
NA	NA	TRBV28	TRBJ1-1	TGTGCCAGCAGTTTGGGGGGGAACATCGGATTGAACACTGAAGCTTTCTTT	CASSLGGNIGLNTEAFF
NA	TRBD2	TRBV5-1	TRBJ2-1	TGCGCCAGCAGCATAGGGACTAGCGGGGGTAAGCAGTTCTTC	CASSIGTSGGKQFF
NA	NA	TRBV19	TRBJ1-2	TGTGCCAGTAGGGACAATACAGGGCTCCTGGGCTACACCTTC	CASRDNTGLLGYTF
NA	TRBD2	TRBV5-1	TRBJ2-1	TGCGCCAGCAGCCCCGACCCTAGCGGGACCCCCTACAATGAGCAGTTCTTC	CASSPDPSGTPYNEQFF
NA	TRBD1	TRBV27	TRBJ2-3	TGTGCCAGCAGTTTATTTGACAGGGGAAGAGATACGCAGTATTTT	CASSLFDRGRDTQYF
NA	NA	TRBV15	TRBJ1-1	TGTGCCACCAGCAGAGATATGGGCAGGGTTACTCCTGAAGCTTTCTTT	CATSRDMGRVTPEAFF
NA	NA	TRBV6-1	TRBJ1-1	TGTGCCAGCAGCGGGGCGGGGGGCACCACTGAAGCTTTCTTT	CASSGAGGTTEAFF